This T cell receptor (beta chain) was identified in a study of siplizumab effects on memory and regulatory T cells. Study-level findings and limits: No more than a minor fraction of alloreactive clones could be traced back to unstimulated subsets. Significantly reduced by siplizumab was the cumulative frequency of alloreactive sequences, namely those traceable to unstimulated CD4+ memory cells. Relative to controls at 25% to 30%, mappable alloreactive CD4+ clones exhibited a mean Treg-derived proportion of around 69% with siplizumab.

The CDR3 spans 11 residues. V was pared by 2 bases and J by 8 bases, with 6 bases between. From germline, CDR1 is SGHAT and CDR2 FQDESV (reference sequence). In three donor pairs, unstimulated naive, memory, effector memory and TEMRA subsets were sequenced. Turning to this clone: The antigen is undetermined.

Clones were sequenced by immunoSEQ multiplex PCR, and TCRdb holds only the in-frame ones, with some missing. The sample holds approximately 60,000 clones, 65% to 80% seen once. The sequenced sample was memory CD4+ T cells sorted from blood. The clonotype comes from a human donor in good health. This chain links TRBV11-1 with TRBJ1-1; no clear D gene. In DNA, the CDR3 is TGTGCCAGCAGCTTAAGGGCGGAAGCTTTCTTT. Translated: CASSLRAEAFF.